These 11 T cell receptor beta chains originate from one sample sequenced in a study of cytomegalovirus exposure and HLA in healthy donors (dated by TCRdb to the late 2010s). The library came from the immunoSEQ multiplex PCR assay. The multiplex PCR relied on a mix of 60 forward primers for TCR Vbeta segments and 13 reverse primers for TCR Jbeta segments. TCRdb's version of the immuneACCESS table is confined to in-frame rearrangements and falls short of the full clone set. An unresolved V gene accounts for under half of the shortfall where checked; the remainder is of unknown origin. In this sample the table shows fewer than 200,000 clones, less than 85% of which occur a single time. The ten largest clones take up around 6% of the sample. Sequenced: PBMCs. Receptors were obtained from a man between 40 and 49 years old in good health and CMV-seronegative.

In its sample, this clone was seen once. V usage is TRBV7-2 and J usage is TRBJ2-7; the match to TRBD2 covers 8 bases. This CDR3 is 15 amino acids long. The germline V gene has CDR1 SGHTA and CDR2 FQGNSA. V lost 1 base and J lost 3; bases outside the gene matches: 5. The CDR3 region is CASSLGVAGYYEQYF. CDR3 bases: TGTGCCAGCAGCTTAGGGGTAGCGGGGTACTACGAGCAGTACTTC.

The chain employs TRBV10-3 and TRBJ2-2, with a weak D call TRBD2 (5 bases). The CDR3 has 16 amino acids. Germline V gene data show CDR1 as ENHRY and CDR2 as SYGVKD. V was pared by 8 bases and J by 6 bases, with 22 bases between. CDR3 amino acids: CAIGGSRFGSSGELFF. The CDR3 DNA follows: TGTGCCATCGGTGGGTCCCGGTTTGGGAGTTCCGGGGAGCTGTTTTTT.

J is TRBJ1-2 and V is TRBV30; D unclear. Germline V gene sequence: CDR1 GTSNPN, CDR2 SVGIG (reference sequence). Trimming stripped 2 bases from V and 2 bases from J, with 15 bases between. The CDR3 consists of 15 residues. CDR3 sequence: CAWSPLGSRNYGYTF. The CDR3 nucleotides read TGTGCCTGGAGTCCCCTAGGATCGAGGAACTATGGCTACACCTTC. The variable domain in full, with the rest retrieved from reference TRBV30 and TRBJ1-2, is SQTIHQWPATLVQPVGSPLSLECTVEGTSNPNLYWYRQAAGRGLQLLFYSVGIGQISSEVPQNLSASRPQDRQFILSSKKLLLSDSGFYLCAWSPLGSRNYGYTFGSGTRLTVV.

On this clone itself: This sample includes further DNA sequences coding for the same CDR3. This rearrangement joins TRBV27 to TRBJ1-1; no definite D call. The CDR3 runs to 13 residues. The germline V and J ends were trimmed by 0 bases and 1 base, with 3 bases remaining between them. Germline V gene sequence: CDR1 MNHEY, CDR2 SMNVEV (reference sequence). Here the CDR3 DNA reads TGTGCCAGCAGTTTATCCCGGAACACTGAAGCTTTCTTT. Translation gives CASSLSRNTEAFF.

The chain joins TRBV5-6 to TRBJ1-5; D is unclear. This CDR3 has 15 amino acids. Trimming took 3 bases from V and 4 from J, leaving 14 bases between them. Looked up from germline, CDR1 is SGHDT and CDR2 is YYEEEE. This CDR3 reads CASSSLSGINQPQHF. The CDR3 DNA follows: TGTGCCAGCAGCTCGTTATCGGGGATTAATCAGCCCCAGCATTTT.

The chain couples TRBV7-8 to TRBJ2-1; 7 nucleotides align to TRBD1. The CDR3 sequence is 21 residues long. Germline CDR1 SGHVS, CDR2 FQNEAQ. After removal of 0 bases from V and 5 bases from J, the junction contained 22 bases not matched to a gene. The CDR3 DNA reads TGTGCCAGCAGCTTAGCGAGGGTCCGCTCAGACAGGGTCATTCTAAACAATGAGCAGTTCTTC. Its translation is CASSLARVRSDRVILNNEQFF.

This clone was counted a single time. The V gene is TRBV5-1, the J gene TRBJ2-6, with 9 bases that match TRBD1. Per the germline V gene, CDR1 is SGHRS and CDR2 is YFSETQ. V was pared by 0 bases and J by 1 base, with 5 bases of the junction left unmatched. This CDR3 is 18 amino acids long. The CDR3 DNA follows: TGCGCCAGCAGCTTGGGGGGGACAGGGTCTTCTGGGGCCAACGTCCTGACTTTC. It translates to CASSLGGTGSSGANVLTF.

CDR3 protein: CASSTNGGYYEQYF. CDR3 nucleotide sequence: TGTGCCAGCAGCACGAACGGGGGTTACTACGAGCAGTACTTC. This rearrangement joins TRBV7-9 to TRBJ2-7; tentatively, D is TRBD2 (6 bases). V dropped 5 bases and J dropped 3 bases, with 14 bases sitting between them. Germline lookup yields CDR1 SEHNR and CDR2 FQNEAQ (reference sequence). The CDR3 consists of 14 residues. The complete variable domain, with remaining parts taken from reference TRBV7-9 and TRBJ2-7, reads DTGVSQNPRHKITKRGQNVTFRCDPISEHNRLYWYRQTLGQGPEFLTYFQNEAQLEKSRLLSDRFSAERPKGSFSTLEIQRTEQGDSAMYLCASSTNGGYYEQYFGPGTRLTVT.

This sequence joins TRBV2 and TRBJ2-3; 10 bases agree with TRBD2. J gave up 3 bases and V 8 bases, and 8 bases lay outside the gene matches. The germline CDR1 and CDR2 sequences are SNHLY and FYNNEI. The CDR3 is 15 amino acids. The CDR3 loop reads CASVPAGGRTDTQYF. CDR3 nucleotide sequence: TGTGCCAGCGTCCCAGCGGGGGGGAGGACAGATACGCAGTATTTT.

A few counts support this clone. CDR3 protein: CASSLGGGGNEQFF. As DNA, the CDR3 is TGTGCCAGCAGCTTAGGCGGGGGGGGAAATGAGCAGTTCTTC. The rearrangement links TRBV7-9 to TRBJ2-1; 9 bases map to TRBD2. Germline values: CDR1 SEHNR, CDR2 FQNEAQ (reference sequence). V lost 1 base, J lost 7 bases, and 2 bases stayed unmatched. The CDR3 totals 14 residues.

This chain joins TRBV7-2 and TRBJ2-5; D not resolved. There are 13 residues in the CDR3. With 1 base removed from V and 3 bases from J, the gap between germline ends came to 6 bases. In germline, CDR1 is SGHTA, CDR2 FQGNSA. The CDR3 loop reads CASSLVGEETQYF. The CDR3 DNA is TGTGCCAGCAGCTTAGTCGGTGAAGAGACCCAGTACTTC.